A selection of T cell receptor beta chains follows, all from one sample in a study of graft-versus-host responses after intestinal transplantation. These receptors lack a known antigen. Method: immunoSEQ multiplex PCR; TCRdb's copy keeps in-frame clones and lacks some. The sample holds tens of thousands of clones; under 95% are singletons and the top ten take 2% to 2.5%. The starting material was unstimulated CD8+ T cells sorted from spleen or lymph node cells, obtained before intestinal transplant. Source of these receptors: a human donor who received an intestinal transplant. Both conserved end residues are part of each CDR3.

>TRBJ2-7|TRBV7-2
CASSLAAGYPLYEQYF
>TRBJ2-7|TRBV6-1
CASSEVVSSYEQYF
>TRBJ2-1|TRBV29-1
CSVDTGINEQFF
>TRBJ1-3|TRBV4-3
CASSQDFGAGNTIYF
>TRBJ2-5|TRBV7-9
CASSSPQETQYF
>TRBJ2-7|TRBV5-6
CASSPGTSGGHYEQYF
>TRBJ1-1|TRBV7-2
CASSQGHTAFF
>TRBJ1-5|TRBV27
CASSGDSNQPQHF
>TRBJ2-2|TRBV5-3
CARSSTAGVNTGELFF
>TRBJ1-1|TRBV27
CASGDRMNTEAFF
>TRBJ1-6|TRBV7-9
CASSDDRYNSPLHF
>TRBJ2-7|TRBV2
CASIGGGAYEQYF
>TRBJ2-7|TRBV11-2
CASSLSSGVYEQYF
>TRBJ2-7|TRBV5-8
CASSSTNWGLGPSEQYF
>TRBJ1-2|TRBV7-9
CASSPSDREMLGYTF
>TRBJ1-6|TRBV6-5
CASSPANNSPLHF
>TRBJ1-1|TRBV7-8
CASSPARNRVVSEAFF
>TRBJ2-3|TRBV11-3
CASSFYHGDADTQYF
>TRBJ2-3|TRBV9
CASSAGGAIPYF
>TRBJ2-2|TRBV29-1
CSAIGTSSTGELFF
>TRBJ2-5|TRBV9
CASSVGTSKSETQYF
>TRBJ2-5|TRBV7-9
CASSLAGVQETQYF
>TRBJ2-1|TRBV4-3
CASSQASHTGYPEQFF
>TRBJ2-3|TRBV6-1
CASSRVRFDTQYF
>TRBJ2-2|TRBV19
CASTTSGNTGELFF
>TRBJ1-3|TRBV4-1
CASSQVTGAGNTIYF
>TRBJ1-5|TRBV27
CASSRGGLSEPQHF
>TRBJ2-1|TRBV7-9
CASSLAGGRNNEQFF
>TRBJ1-5|TRBV27
CASSLRQGHQPQHF
>TRBJ1-4|TRBV6-1
CASSEEAATAGEKLFF